These 28 T cell receptor beta chains were all obtained from the same sample, sequenced in a study of blood T cells in healthy people across ages. The authors ran a second PCR of 7 to 11 cycles using a sample-barcoded 5' primer and a J-beta primer mix. A single record per CDR3 protein comes from TCRdb applying MiXCR to the 5' RACE reads. Altogether approximately 730,000 distinct CDR3 sequences are present, roughly 50% being singletons, with the ten largest covering about two fifths. Material for sequencing was blood. These receptors all stem from a man older than 75 in good health.

J is TRBJ1-5 and V is TRBV7-2; D gene unclear. The CDR3 totals 14 residues. The germline gives CDR1 SGHTA, CDR2 FQGNSA. The V end lost 5 bases, the J end lost 6 bases, and 14 bases lay between the germline ends. The CDR3 protein is CASSGEGMVQPQHF. DNA of the CDR3: TGTGCCAGCAGCGGAGAGGGTATGGTTCAGCCCCAGCATTTT.

The chain is built from TRBV15 and TRBJ1-1; 10 positions match TRBD1. There are 18 residues in the CDR3. Germline assignment: CDR1 LNHNV and CDR2 YYDKDF (reference sequence). V lost 0 bases and J lost 2; bases outside the gene matches: 9. The CDR3, as DNA: TGTGCCACCAGCAGAGATCTCTTCAGACAGGGGGCAAACACTGAAGCTTTCTTT. Encoded protein: CATSRDLFRQGANTEAFF.

The genes are TRBV7-2 and TRBJ2-4; TRBD2 agrees at 10 bases. The CDR3 totals 17 residues. Losses at the gene ends were 3 bases for V and 2 bases for J; bases not matched to a gene: 7. The germline V gene has CDR1 SGHTA and CDR2 FQGNSA. The CDR3 nucleotides read TGTGCCAGCAGCTTGGCTAGCGGGAGTAGATCCAAAAACATTCAGTACTTC. Protein product: CASSLASGSRSKNIQYF.

This clonotype came up a few times. The gene calls are TRBV7-9 and TRBJ2-5, with a weak D call TRBD2 (5 bases). From germline, CDR1 is SEHNR and CDR2 FQNEAQ (reference sequence). CDR3 length equals 16 residues. Trimming took 2 bases from V and 1 from J, leaving 14 bases between them. The CDR3 bases are TGTGCCAGCAGCTTATACGCGGGTCAAGGCCAAGAGACCCAGTACTTC. As protein: CASSLYAGQGQETQYF.

The genes are TRBV20-1 and TRBJ2-5; D is perhaps TRBD1 (6 bases). CDR3 length: 13 residues. Germline V gives CDR1 DFQATT, CDR2 SNEGSKA (reference sequence). V dropped 2 bases and J dropped 1 base, with 8 bases sitting between them. For the CDR3, the DNA is TGCAGTGCTAGACAGGGGTCCCAAGAGACCCAGTACTTC. Protein sequence: CSARQGSQETQYF.

About this clonotype: An end of the junction does not agree with germline; a read error may underlie this. This chain links TRBV4-2 with TRBJ2-7; D could derive from TRBD1 or TRBD2 (5 bases each). This CDR3 region has 14 residues. The germline gives CDR1 LGHNA, CDR2 YNFKEQ. The CDR3 loop is CASGQGDEAYEQYF. The CDR3 nucleotides read TGTGCCAGCGGCCAAGGGGACGAAGCCTACGAGCAGTATTTC.

V usage is TRBV20-1 and J usage is TRBJ2-1, with TRBD2 as a possible D gene (6 bases). The germline V gene has CDR1 DFQATT and CDR2 SNEGSKA (reference sequence). V shed 6 bases and J shed 9 bases, with 21 bases lying between them. This CDR3 contains 14 residues. In nucleotides, the CDR3 is TGCAGTGCCCCAGTGATTCTAGCGAGACGTGAGCAGTTCTTC. This encodes CSAPVILARREQFF.

In its sample, this clonotype was seen a few times. V is TRBV6-5 and J is TRBJ1-6; D unclear. Germline V gene data show CDR1 as MNHEY and CDR2 as SVGAGI. The V and J ends lost 0 bases and 7 bases respectively, with 13 bases between them. The CDR3 contains 16 residues. This CDR3 reads CASSYSPTKGNSPLHF. The CDR3 coding sequence is TGTGCCAGCAGTTACTCTCCAACCAAGGGAAATTCACCCCTCCACTTT.

The V gene is TRBV24-1, the J gene TRBJ2-5; maybe TRBD2 (6 bases). Trimming removed 3 bases at V and 3 bases at J, with 13 bases between. Germline CDR1 and CDR2: KGHDR and SFDVKD. The CDR3 has 15 residues. The CDR3 DNA is TGTGCCACCAGTGATCCCGGGACGGGGGAAGAGACCCAGTACTTC. Its translation is CATSDPGTGEETQYF.

This clonotype has only a few counts. The chain has TRBV29-1 and TRBJ1-2; perhaps TRBD1 as D (5 bases). Germline CDR1 and CDR2: SQVTM and ANQGSEA. V lost 1 base, J lost 4 bases, and 13 bases lay in between. The CDR3 is 14 amino acids. The CDR3 DNA reads as TGCAGCGTTGAAGTTGGGGGGACTTCCTATGGCTACACCTTC. The encoded protein is CSVEVGGTSYGYTF.

This chain uses TRBV28 with TRBJ2-7; D not resolved. The length of the CDR3 is 12 residues. Looked up from germline, CDR1 is MDHEN and CDR2 is SYDVKM. Trimming stripped 5 bases from V and 5 bases from J, with 10 bases between. The CDR3 sequence is CASSTGRDEQYF. The DNA for the CDR3 is TGTGCCAGCAGTACCGGCCGCGACGAGCAGTACTTC.

The rearrangement uses TRBV6-5 and TRBJ2-2; TRBD1 is a possible D gene (5 bases). This CDR3 is 15 amino acids long. Germline-derived CDR1 and CDR2 are MNHEY and SVGAGI. V gave up 1 base and J gave up 1 base, with 7 bases separating them. The CDR3 loop is CASSYYQGNTGELFF. In DNA, the CDR3 is TGTGCCAGCAGTTACTATCAGGGGAACACCGGGGAGCTGTTTTTT.

The chain combines TRBV11-2 with TRBJ2-1; D assignment may be TRBD1 or TRBD2 (6 bases each). This CDR3 has 13 residues. Germline V gene sequence: CDR1 SGHAT, CDR2 FQNNGV. V was cut by 1 base and J by 11 bases, with 12 bases left in between. CDR3: CASSLGGTLQQFF. CDR3 DNA sequence: TGTGCCAGCAGCTTAGGCGGGACACTGCAGCAGTTCTTC.

This sequence joins TRBV5-1 and TRBJ1-1; possible D gene TRBD1, 5 bases. V shed 0 bases and J shed 1 base, with 10 bases lying between them. Germline lookup yields CDR1 SGHRS and CDR2 YFSETQ. The CDR3 extends over 15 amino acids. CDR3 region: CASSLVEGRNTEAFF. The DNA for the CDR3 is TGCGCCAGCAGCTTGGTTGAGGGGAGGAACACTGAAGCTTTCTTT.

J is TRBJ2-6 and V is TRBV5-1; D not resolved. Germline CDR1 SGHRS, CDR2 YFSETQ. The ends were cut back, 1 base at V and 0 bases at J, with 11 bases in the middle. The CDR3 consists of 17 residues. CDR3 bases: TGCGCCAGCAGCTTGCTCGGACCGACCTCTGGGGCCAACGTCCTGACTTTC. Its translation is CASSLLGPTSGANVLTF. The full variable domain, completed using reference TRBV5-1 and TRBJ2-6, is KAGVTQTPRYLIKTRGQQVTLSCSPISGHRSVSWYQQTPGQGLQFLFEYFSETQRNKGNFPGRFSGRQFSNSRSEMNVSTLELGDSALYLCASSLLGPTSGANVLTFGAGSRLTVL.

This clonotype was detected a few times. The rearrangement uses TRBV29-1 and TRBJ2-7; D might be TRBD2 (6 bases). Trimming pared 1 base from V and 2 bases from J, leaving 18 bases between. There are 16 residues in the CDR3. Germline V gene sequence: CDR1 SQVTM, CDR2 ANQGSEA. The chain's CDR3 is CSVEVGGERVTYEQYF. As DNA, the CDR3 is TGCAGCGTTGAAGTTGGTGGCGAGCGGGTCACCTACGAGCAGTACTTC.

The chain joins TRBV15 to TRBJ1-1, with TRBD1 identical over 7 bases. The V and J ends lost 6 bases and 4 bases, in that order; junction bases with no gene match: 5. CDR3 size: 13 residues. CDR1 LNHNV and CDR2 YYDKDF come from the germline V gene (reference sequence). The CDR3, as DNA: TGTGCCACCAGGATCCAGGGGGTCACTGAAGCTTTCTTT. Translation: CATRIQGVTEAFF.

The genes are TRBV10-3 and TRBJ2-7; tentatively, D is TRBD2 (5 bases). CDR1 is ENHRY and CDR2 is SYGVKD in the germline V gene. The germline V and J ends were trimmed by 4 bases and 1 base, with 14 bases remaining between them. CDR3 length: 15 amino acids. CDR3 bases: TGTGCCATCAGTGCAGAGCCAGGAGGATCCTACGAGCAGTACTTC. Translating gives CAISAEPGGSYEQYF.

The chain couples TRBV3-1 to TRBJ2-1; D might be TRBD2 (5 bases). CDR3 length: 21 residues. Trimming left V 0 bases short and J 1 base short, with 25 bases between. Germline V gene sequence: CDR1 LGHDT, CDR2 YNNKEL (reference sequence). The chain's CDR3 is CASSQEWSTAQRRPSYNEQFF. In nucleotides, the CDR3 is TGTGCCAGCAGCCAAGAATGGTCGACGGCCCAAAGGAGGCCTTCCTACAATGAGCAGTTCTTC.

This chain uses TRBV20-1 with TRBJ2-1; D is unclear. V lost 6 bases and J 8 bases, leaving 23 bases between the germline ends. The germline gives CDR1 DFQATT, CDR2 SNEGSKA (reference sequence). The CDR3 is 15 amino acids. The CDR3 loop reads CSATLAVPRADEQFF. As DNA, the CDR3 is TGCAGTGCCACTTTAGCAGTCCCGAGAGCCGATGAGCAGTTCTTC.

This clonotype turned up a few times. This chain links TRBV11-3 with TRBJ2-3, with a tentative D call TRBD1 (6 bases). The CDR3 length is 15 residues. V was cut by 5 bases and J by 7 bases, with 19 bases left in between. Germline V gives CDR1 SGHNT, CDR2 YENEEA. This CDR3 reads CASSGGPLTRNTQYF. CDR3 bases: TGTGCCAGCAGCGGGGGCCCCCTGACTCGGAATACGCAGTATTTT.

V usage is TRBV6-4 and J usage is TRBJ1-5, with 7 bases identical to TRBD1. V shed 4 bases, J shed 12 bases, and the junction held 12 bases outside the gene matches. The CDR3 has 14 amino acids. Germline CDR1 MRHNA, CDR2 SNTAGT. DNA of the CDR3: TGTGCCAGCAGTGGGGGACAGAGCTTAACCGTCCAGCATTTT. It codes for CASSGGQSLTVQHF.

This chain connects TRBV9 to TRBJ2-5; D not certain. V lost 2 bases and J lost 0, with 2 bases in between. CDR3 length equals 12 residues. From germline, CDR1 is SGDLS and CDR2 YYNGEE. CDR3 residues: CASSVNQETQYF. CDR3 bases: TGTGCCAGCAGCGTGAACCAAGAGACCCAGTACTTC.

The chain employs TRBV6-6 and TRBJ2-7; the match to TRBD1 covers 7 bases. CDR3 length: 15 amino acids. The trim removed 5 bases at V and 4 bases at J, leaving 11 bases unmatched. The germline gives CDR1 MNHNY, CDR2 SVGAGI (reference sequence). CDR3 nucleotide sequence: TGTGCCAGCAGTCACGTGGGACAGAAAAAATACGAGCAGTACTTC. It translates to CASSHVGQKKYEQYF.

This clonotype was counted only a few times. V gene TRBV12-3 or TRBV12-4 combines with J gene TRBJ1-2; 9 bases align to TRBD1. J gave up 3 bases and V 0 bases, and 8 bases lay outside the gene matches. The CDR3 is 17 amino acids. CDR3 coding DNA: TGTGCCAGCAGTTTAGCCCCGGGGGACAGGGATGACTATGGCTACACCTTC. Amino acids: CASSLAPGDRDDYGYTF.

The V call is TRBV10-3, the J call TRBJ1-2; maybe TRBD1 (5 bases). V was trimmed by 8 bases and J by 4 bases, leaving 14 bases between them. Per germline, CDR1 ENHRY and CDR2 SYGVKD. The CDR3 has 13 residues. This chain's CDR3 is CAIYTGGIYGYTF. The CDR3 nucleotides read TGTGCCATCTACACAGGAGGGATCTATGGCTACACCTTC.

This clonotype is a singleton in its sample. This sequence joins TRBV5-1 and TRBJ1-1; D is possibly TRBD1 (5 bases). Germline V gene sequence: CDR1 SGHRS, CDR2 YFSETQ. Trimming removed 1 base at V and 1 base at J, with 8 bases between. The CDR3 loop spans 14 amino acids. The CDR3 reads CASSLNRKNTEAFF. The DNA of the CDR3 is TGCGCCAGCAGCTTGAACAGGAAGAACACTGAAGCTTTCTTT.

The chain uses TRBV10-3 and TRBJ2-3; no reliable D call. The length of the CDR3 is 12 residues. The V and J ends lost 7 bases and 6 bases respectively, with 11 bases between them. CDR1 and CDR2 from the germline V gene are ENHRY and SYGVKD. CDR3: CAIMGFRDTQYF. The CDR3 DNA follows: TGTGCCATCATGGGGTTTAGGGATACGCAGTATTTT.